The text below deals with one T cell receptor beta chain. The antigen is unknown. Carrying unique molecular identifiers, the cDNA also gained a universal primer site through template switching. One entry per CDR3 protein, called by TCRdb with MiXCR from the 5' RACE reads. This table holds about 690,000 distinct CDR3 sequences, approximately 6% found once. In germline, CDR1 is SQVTM, CDR2 ANQGSEA. Trimming took off 5 bases at V and 3 bases at J, with 8 bases between the two ends. CDR3 length: 11 amino acids. These data belong to a study of identical twins. Study-wide findings and caveats: Where out-of-frame alpha sequences were twin-shared, they showed excess low generation probability. It was cross-sectional statistical analysis, not following the same donors, that the conclusions relied on.

This clonotype originated in a man aged 18 to 29 in good health. The sample taken for sequencing was naive T cells sorted from blood. This chain joins TRBV29-1 and TRBJ2-7; D is unclear. The CDR3 here is CSVQANYEQYF. Written as DNA, the CDR3 is TGCAGCGTTCAGGCGAACTACGAGCAGTACTTC.